Described below is a single T cell receptor (beta chain) sequence and its context. The CDR3 consists of 15 residues. V lost 0 bases and J lost 5, with 13 bases in between. Germline V gives CDR1 ENHRY, CDR2 SYGVKD. TCRdb's table, derived via immunoSEQ multiplex PCR, lists solely in-frame clones and lacks some. The sample shows under 2,500,000 clones, under 97% of them seen only once. The data were taken from a study of shared clonotypes between healthy human individuals. About the study: Donors consisted of two women and a few men between 18 and 49.

The chain recombines TRBV10-3 with TRBJ2-5; a weak D match, TRBD1 (5 bases). The sequenced sample consisted of naive CD4+ T cells sorted from blood. Subset described: CD45RA+ positively selected. The receptor was derived from a man between 18 and 35 years old in good health. The CDR3 DNA sequence: TGTGCCATCAGTGAGTCGGAAGGGGCGAGGGAGACCCAGTACTTC. Translated, it gives CAISESEGARETQYF.